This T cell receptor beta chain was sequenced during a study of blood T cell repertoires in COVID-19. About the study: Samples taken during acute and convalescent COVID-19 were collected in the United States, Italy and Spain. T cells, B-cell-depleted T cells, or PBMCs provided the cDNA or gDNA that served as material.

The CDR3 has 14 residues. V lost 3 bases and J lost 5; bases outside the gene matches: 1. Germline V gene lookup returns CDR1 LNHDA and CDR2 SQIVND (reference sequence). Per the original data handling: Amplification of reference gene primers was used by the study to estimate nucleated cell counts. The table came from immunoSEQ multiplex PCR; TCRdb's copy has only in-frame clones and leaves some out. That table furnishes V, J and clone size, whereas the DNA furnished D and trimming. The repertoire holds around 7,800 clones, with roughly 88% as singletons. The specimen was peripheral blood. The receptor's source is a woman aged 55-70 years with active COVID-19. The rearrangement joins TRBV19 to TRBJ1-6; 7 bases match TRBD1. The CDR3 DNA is TGTGCCAGTAGTATTGGGACAGATAATTCACCCCTCCACTTT. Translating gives CASSIGTDNSPLHF.